This TCR beta chain was sequenced in a study of cytomegalovirus exposure and HLA in healthy donors. Study results and limitations: Association with HLA alleles at 0.05 false discovery rate was found for 16,951 TCR beta sequences in a later analysis. The productive fraction for most TCR beta V segments was about 87% or about 30% in an earlier analysis.

In the PCR, 60 Vbeta and 13 Jbeta primers were used. In the study's own analysis: It was a later analysis that counted tens of millions of unique TCR beta chains, of which around 11 million were shared. Clones were sequenced by immunoSEQ multiplex PCR, and TCRdb holds only the in-frame ones, with some missing. D and trimming come from the DNA, and the V and J calls and clone size come from that table. The sample shows 100,000 to 150,000 clones, around 76% of them seen only once. With regard to this clone: Its matching antigen is unknown.

Germline CDR1 and CDR2: MDHEN and SYDVKM. Trimming cost V 9 bases and J 6 bases; bases outside gene matches: 14. The CDR3 has 15 residues. The TCR originated in a male donor in good health and CMV-seronegative. V usage is TRBV28 and J usage is TRBJ1-5; 7 bases align to TRBD1. The sequencing sample was made of PBMCs. CDR3 residues: CASKPTYRGTQPQHF. The CDR3, as DNA: TGTGCCAGTAAACCGACTTACAGGGGAACTCAGCCCCAGCATTTT.